This TCR beta chain stems from a study of cytomegalovirus exposure and HLA in healthy donors. This clone has more than one count but fewer than ten. J was trimmed by 4 bases and V by 6 bases; bases with no gene match: 5. The CDR3 has 13 residues. Germline V gene sequence: CDR1 MNHEY, CDR2 SVGAGI. PCR involved 60 Vbeta and 13 Jbeta primers. Sequencing was performed with immunoSEQ multiplex PCR; in TCRdb, only in-frame clones are kept and a portion is missing. The table records over 80,000 clones, approximately 74% of them present only once. The gene calls are TRBV6-5 and TRBJ1-1, with TRBD1 matching 7 bases. Sequencing was done on a sample of PBMCs. This sequence originates from a female donor in good health and CMV-seropositive. The CDR3 here is CASRVQGRTEAFF. As DNA, the CDR3 is TGTGCCAGCAGGGTACAGGGGCGCACTGAAGCTTTCTTT.